The rows below give T cell receptor beta chains drawn from one sample of a study of blood T cell repertoires in COVID-19. TCRdb keeps only in-frame clones here, not all; method: immunoSEQ multiplex PCR. This table has around 92,000 clones, 89% appearing once. Sequenced material: peripheral blood. These receptor sequences come from a woman older than 75 with active COVID-19. CDR3s include the opening cysteine and the closing phenylalanine or tryptophan. D genes are given only for firm matches.

v_gene: TRBV10-3; d_gene: TRBD1; CDR3aa: CAISSGTVGIFYGYTF
v_gene: TRBV11-1; d_gene: TRBD2; CDR3aa: CASSLVGAGGSEQFF
v_gene: TRBV19; d_gene: TRBD1; CDR3aa: CASSTPGQGAGNTIYF
v_gene: TRBV6-1; d_gene: TRBD1; CDR3aa: CASSEVGTGDEKLFF
v_gene: TRBV2; d_gene: -; CDR3aa: CASREERQFGEQYF
v_gene: TRBV28; d_gene: -; CDR3aa: CASNLSGTGSGELFF
v_gene: TRBV28; d_gene: -; CDR3aa: CASSSPGSNIQYF
v_gene: TRBV7-2; d_gene: -; CDR3aa: CASSIPFGALTDTQYF
v_gene: TRBV6-5; d_gene: -; CDR3aa: CASSYRQANSPLHF
v_gene: TRBV4-1; d_gene: -; CDR3aa: CASSQESTPGDIQYF
v_gene: TRBV10-3; d_gene: TRBD2; CDR3aa: CAISEVTAGARTDTQYF
v_gene: TRBV2; d_gene: TRBD2; CDR3aa: CASSLAGYNEQFF
v_gene: TRBV19; d_gene: -; CDR3aa: CASRGVGSNQPQHF
v_gene: TRBV2; d_gene: -; CDR3aa: CASRPGWEKLFF
v_gene: TRBV9; d_gene: TRBD1; CDR3aa: CASSIGTGPQETQYF
v_gene: TRBV5-6; d_gene: -; CDR3aa: CASSLRRILDTQYF
v_gene: TRBV7-8; d_gene: TRBD1; CDR3aa: CASSLSGGHYYGYTF
v_gene: TRBV19; d_gene: TRBD1; CDR3aa: CASSVQDRALETQYF
v_gene: TRBV7-2; d_gene: -; CDR3aa: CASSLSGTPGQDEAFF
v_gene: TRBV7-9; d_gene: -; CDR3aa: CASSLASQGGTEAFF
v_gene: TRBV4-3; d_gene: TRBD2; CDR3aa: CASSQDTSGLPPYNEQFF
v_gene: TRBV6-5; d_gene: -; CDR3aa: CASSPGGLGELFF
v_gene: TRBV20-1; d_gene: -; CDR3aa: CSASLVKGRNQPQHF
v_gene: TRBV6-5; d_gene: TRBD2; CDR3aa: CASELAAFSETQYF
v_gene: TRBV30; d_gene: -; CDR3aa: CAWSVSTGSVYTF
v_gene: TRBV6-2/TRBV6-3; d_gene: -; CDR3aa: CASSYSVVLVGVSYNEQFF
v_gene: TRBV5-4; d_gene: -; CDR3aa: CASSFRAGETGELFF
v_gene: TRBV5-4; d_gene: TRBD2; CDR3aa: CASSRSLSGGISDTQYF
v_gene: TRBV25-1; d_gene: TRBD1; CDR3aa: CASRGTGLNYGYTF
v_gene: TRBV10-3; d_gene: TRBD1; CDR3aa: CAISEAGTGGPYNSPLHF
v_gene: TRBV10-3; d_gene: -; CDR3aa: CAISQGTGELFF
v_gene: TRBV12-3/TRBV12-4; d_gene: -; CDR3aa: CASKPREETQYF
v_gene: TRBV6-5; d_gene: -; CDR3aa: CASSSEGSYNSPLHF
v_gene: TRBV5-4; d_gene: -; CDR3aa: CASSPDAGEQYF
v_gene: TRBV6-1; d_gene: TRBD2; CDR3aa: CASSEAGRGTIQETQYF
v_gene: TRBV6-1; d_gene: TRBD1; CDR3aa: CASSDGQGRRNQPQHF
v_gene: TRBV28; d_gene: -; CDR3aa: CASTSRGDYGYTF
v_gene: TRBV5-4; d_gene: -; CDR3aa: CASSLQGRAEKLFF
v_gene: TRBV20-1; d_gene: -; CDR3aa: CSASEGHTQYF
v_gene: TRBV6-2/TRBV6-3; d_gene: TRBD1; CDR3aa: CASSQGTVVFYGYTF
v_gene: TRBV27; d_gene: TRBD2; CDR3aa: CASSLLAGGTGELFF
v_gene: TRBV7-2; d_gene: TRBD1; CDR3aa: CASTPDRGDKPSFF
v_gene: TRBV6-5; d_gene: -; CDR3aa: CASSLRPGRWDTIYF
v_gene: TRBV6-4; d_gene: TRBD2; CDR3aa: CASSAGTSGRGEQFF
v_gene: TRBV5-1; d_gene: -; CDR3aa: CASSWSQPTNEKLFF
v_gene: TRBV3-1/TRBV3-2; d_gene: TRBD1; CDR3aa: CASSQGQGNSPLHF
v_gene: TRBV19; d_gene: -; CDR3aa: CASSMRQGGPGELFF
v_gene: TRBV5-4; d_gene: -; CDR3aa: CASSLRDTGDNEQFF
v_gene: TRBV12-5; d_gene: TRBD2; CDR3aa: CASGLALAGLTDTQYF
v_gene: TRBV27; d_gene: TRBD1; CDR3aa: CASSPLDRVGEQYF
v_gene: TRBV18; d_gene: TRBD2; CDR3aa: CASSPWSGSGVLKETQYF